The next 26 T cell receptor beta chains were all read from a single sample in a study of T cell responses to AZD1222 COVID-19 vaccine. Data came from immunoSEQ multiplex PCR; TCRdb stores just in-frame clones and leaves some out. Among 150,000 or so clones listed, about nine tenths were seen once. This specimen consisted of peripheral blood, obtained on day 0 of AZD1222 vaccination. All receptors come from an adult in good health.

The table lists this clone with a few counts. The V call is TRBV7-9, the J call TRBJ2-3, with D possibly TRBD2 on 6 matching bases. The CDR3 totals 15 residues. Germline V gene lookup returns CDR1 SEHNR and CDR2 FQNEAQ (reference sequence). The V gene lost 5 bases and the J gene lost 2 bases, with 14 bases spanning the gap. The CDR3 region is CASSRGETDTDTQYF. The DNA for the CDR3 is TGTGCCAGCAGCCGCGGGGAGACGGACACAGATACGCAGTATTTT.

This clone was counted between two and nine times. Other DNA sequences in this specimen translate into the identical CDR3. The chain has TRBV18 and TRBJ2-1; D gene uncertain. The CDR3 has 12 residues. The V end lost 2 bases, the J end lost 5 bases, and 4 bases lay between the germline ends. Germline V CDR1 and CDR2: KGHSH, LQKENI. The CDR3 loop reads CASSPKNNEQFF. Here the CDR3 DNA reads TGTGCCAGCTCACCAAAGAACAATGAGCAGTTCTTC.

The chain links TRBV19 to TRBJ2-2; D might be TRBD1 (6 bases). V gave up 1 base and J gave up 0 bases, with 12 bases separating them. This CDR3 has 17 residues. CDR1 and CDR2 (germline): LNHDA, SQIVND (reference sequence). CDR3 amino acids: CASSIGYTGTNTGELFF. The CDR3 DNA is TGTGCCAGTAGTATAGGTTATACAGGGACGAACACCGGGGAGCTGTTTTTT.

This chain uses TRBV7-3 with TRBJ2-3, with D unclear. There are 15 residues in the CDR3. V lost 5 bases and J 0 bases, leaving 12 bases between the germline ends. Germline V gives CDR1 SGHTA, CDR2 FQGTGA. The CDR3 bases are TGTGCCAGCAGCACCTCAGCGTCTAGCACAGATACGCAGTATTTT. Amino acids: CASSTSASSTDTQYF.

The genes are TRBV7-9 and TRBJ1-1; perhaps TRBD1 as D (5 bases). The CDR3 length is 13 residues. Trimming pared 1 base from V and 8 bases from J, leaving 11 bases between. The germline gives CDR1 SEHNR, CDR2 FQNEAQ (reference sequence). The CDR3 spells CASSLDRGGEAFF. The CDR3 coding sequence is TGTGCCAGCAGCTTAGATCGGGGCGGAGAAGCTTTCTTT.

The chain employs TRBV6-5 and TRBJ1-1; D might be TRBD1 (5 bases). This CDR3 has 14 residues. Germline V CDR1 and CDR2: MNHEY, SVGAGI. V shed 4 bases and J shed 4 bases, with 13 bases lying between them. CDR3 sequence reads: CASSSRLGGTEAFF. The CDR3 DNA sequence: TGTGCCAGCAGTTCCCGGTTGGGGGGCACTGAAGCTTTCTTT.

The chain combines TRBV5-1 with TRBJ1-4, with unresolved D. Germline V gene sequence: CDR1 SGHRS, CDR2 YFSETQ. The CDR3 is made up of 16 amino acids. The V and J ends lost 3 bases and 0 bases respectively, with 12 bases between them. In DNA form, the CDR3 reads TGCGCCAGCAGCTCCCAACCAGGAGCAACTAATGAAAAACTGTTTTTT. This encodes CASSSQPGATNEKLFF.

The chain has TRBV28 and TRBJ1-2; D might be TRBD1 (5 bases). Deletions cut 5 bases from V and 2 bases from J, with 9 bases between. The CDR3 length is 13 residues. Germline lookup yields CDR1 MDHEN and CDR2 SYDVKM. DNA for the CDR3: TGTGCCAGCAGTCCACAGGAGAACTATGGCTACACCTTC. Protein product: CASSPQENYGYTF.

The chain is built from TRBV11-1 and TRBJ2-7, with D possibly TRBD1 on 6 matching bases. Trimming removed 5 bases from V and 7 bases from J, with 18 bases in between. Per the germline V gene, CDR1 is SGHAT and CDR2 is FQDESV (reference sequence). There are 14 residues in the CDR3. The CDR3 DNA sequence: TGTGCCAGCAGCCTAGGACAGCCGATTTTGGAGCAGTACTTC. This sequence encodes CASSLGQPILEQYF.

This clone was observed a few times. J is TRBJ1-2 and V is TRBV10-3; possibly TRBD1 for D (5 bases). CDR3 size: 12 residues. CDR1 and CDR2 (germline): ENHRY, SYGVKD. The germline V and J ends were trimmed by 0 bases and 6 bases, with 5 bases remaining between them. CDR3 region: CAISESGDGYTF. CDR3 in DNA: TGTGCCATCAGTGAGTCAGGGGATGGCTACACCTTC.

The chain uses TRBV7-3 and TRBJ1-6; D is perhaps TRBD1 (5 bases). The germline gives CDR1 SGHTA, CDR2 FQGTGA. The CDR3 has 14 residues. Trimming took off 1 base at V and 9 bases at J, with 10 bases between the two ends. This CDR3 is CASSLKGIGSPLHF. The CDR3 DNA reads TGTGCCAGCAGCTTAAAGGGGATAGGTTCACCCCTCCACTTT. Combining the CDR3 with reference TRBV7-3 and TRBJ1-6 gives the whole variable domain GAGVSQTPSNKVTEKGKYVELRCDPISGHTALYWYRQSLGQGPEFLIYFQGTGAADDSGLPNDRFFAVRPEGSVSTLKIQRTERGDSAVYLCASSLKGIGSPLHFGNGTRLTVT.

This clone is labeled large (0.1 to 1%). J is TRBJ2-2 and V is TRBV7-9; no clear D. The V gene's germline CDR1 is SEHNR and CDR2 FQNEAQ (reference sequence). The CDR3 spans 16 residues. V was cut by 4 bases and J by 5 bases, with 17 bases left in between. The CDR3 sequence is CASSSPGPRITGELFF. CDR3 nucleotide sequence: TGTGCCAGCAGCTCTCCGGGCCCCAGAATAACCGGGGAGCTGTTTTTT.

The V gene is TRBV13, the J gene TRBJ1-1, with TRBD1 matching over 8 bases. Germline V gene lookup returns CDR1 PRHDT and CDR2 FYEKMQ (reference sequence). The CDR3 is 13 amino acids. V lost 1 base, J lost 8 bases, and 3 bases stayed unmatched. This chain's CDR3 is CASSLEGDREAFF. The CDR3 DNA sequence: TGTGCCAGCAGCTTAGAGGGGGACAGGGAAGCTTTCTTT.

V usage is TRBV6-5 and J usage is TRBJ2-7; 7 bases line up with TRBD1. Unmatched junction bases numbered 6, after V lost 2 bases and J lost 2 bases. CDR3 size: 15 residues. Germline CDR1 MNHEY, CDR2 SVGAGI. CDR3 residues: CASSYPGQLTYEQYF. CDR3 bases: TGTGCCAGCAGTTACCCGGGACAGCTAACCTACGAGCAGTACTTC.

The chain links TRBV27 to TRBJ2-7; 14 bases map to TRBD2. The CDR3 is 14 amino acids. CDR1 and CDR2 (germline): MNHEY, SMNVEV (reference sequence). The ends lost 6 bases at V and 7 bases at J; junction bases unmatched: 5. The CDR3 DNA reads TGTGCCAGCAGCGGGACTAGCGGGAGCAAAGAGCAGTACTTC. This sequence encodes CASSGTSGSKEQYF.

The chain carries TRBV6-2 or TRBV6-3 and TRBJ2-5, with D unclear. CDR3 length: 11 amino acids. Trimming pared 5 bases from V and 0 bases from J, leaving 1 base between. Germline CDR1 is MNHEY and CDR2 is SVGEGT. DNA of the CDR3: TGTGCCAGCAGTAACCAAGAGACCCAGTACTTC. Protein sequence: CASSNQETQYF.

The chain links TRBV9 to TRBJ2-1; D is possibly TRBD2 (5 bases). The V gene lost 5 bases and the J gene lost 9 bases, with 18 bases spanning the gap. Per the germline V gene, CDR1 is SGDLS and CDR2 is YYNGEE. There are 14 residues in the CDR3. This chain's CDR3 is CASSEGPRSGEQFF. CDR3 bases: TGTGCCAGCAGTGAGGGCCCACGGAGTGGTGAGCAGTTCTTC.

The chain is built from TRBV28 and TRBJ1-4; 7 bases are a match to TRBD1. The CDR3 totals 15 residues. The trim removed 4 bases at V and 6 bases at J, leaving 8 bases unmatched. The germline CDR1 and CDR2 sequences are MDHEN and SYDVKM. In DNA, the CDR3 is TGTGCCAGCAGTTCCGGGACAGCTGGTTATGAAAAACTGTTTTTT. Translated: CASSSGTAGYEKLFF.

DNA of the CDR3: TGTGCCTGGAGTGGGGTTTTCTCCTACAATGAGCAGTTCTTC. Its protein is CAWSGVFSYNEQFF. This chain uses TRBV30 with TRBJ2-1; D gene uncertain. The V and J ends lost 1 base and 0 bases respectively, with 7 bases between them. The CDR3 has 14 amino acids. The germline V gene has CDR1 GTSNPN and CDR2 SVGIG (reference sequence).

This sequence joins TRBV27 and TRBJ2-1, with no clear D. The CDR3 sequence is 12 residues long. Germline V gene lookup returns CDR1 MNHEY and CDR2 SMNVEV (reference sequence). Trimming removed 4 bases at V and 9 bases at J, with 10 bases between. CDR3 DNA sequence: TGTGCCAGCAGTTATATCCAAGGTGAGCAGTTCTTC. It yields the protein CASSYIQGEQFF.

The chain joins TRBV7-9 to TRBJ1-4; tentatively, D is TRBD1 (6 bases). The germline CDR1 and CDR2 sequences are SEHNR and FQNEAQ (reference sequence). The ends were cut back, 1 base at V and 6 bases at J, with 12 bases in the middle. The CDR3 contains 15 residues. In DNA, the CDR3 is TGTGCCAGCAGCTTAGGGCAGGGGCTAGATGAAAAACTGTTTTTT. Amino acid sequence: CASSLGQGLDEKLFF. Drawing the rest from reference TRBV7-9 and TRBJ1-4, the complete variable domain is DTGVSQNPRHKITKRGQNVTFRCDPISEHNRLYWYRQTLGQGPEFLTYFQNEAQLEKSRLLSDRFSAERPKGSFSTLEIQRTEQGDSAMYLCASSLGQGLDEKLFFGSGTQLSVL.

Here the CDR3 DNA reads TGTGCCACCAGCGGGTTACAGGGGGTGAGCACTGAAGCTTTCTTT. It translates to CATSGLQGVSTEAFF. The chain uses TRBV15 and TRBJ1-1; 8 bases are shared with TRBD1. V shed 5 bases and J 4 bases; nucleotides not matched to a gene: 9. Germline lookup yields CDR1 LNHNV and CDR2 YYDKDF (reference sequence). This CDR3 contains 15 residues.

V and J are TRBV27 and TRBJ1-2; tentative D call: TRBD1 (6 bases). Germline V gives CDR1 MNHEY, CDR2 SMNVEV (reference sequence). The CDR3 runs to 14 residues. Trimming stripped 6 bases from V and 5 bases from J, with 16 bases between. The CDR3 DNA follows: TGTGCCAGCAGCACCCGGGGGACATCATATGGCTACACCTTC. Encoded protein: CASSTRGTSYGYTF.

V is TRBV27 and J is TRBJ2-7, with TRBD1 identical over 9 bases. Germline V CDR1 and CDR2: MNHEY, SMNVEV (reference sequence). V lost 0 bases, J lost 3 bases, and 3 bases stayed unmatched. CDR3 length: 15 residues. CDR3: CASSLSGQGFYEQYF. CDR3 bases: TGTGCCAGCAGTTTATCGGGACAGGGTTTCTACGAGCAGTACTTC.

This CDR3 reads CASSRNGGSGNTIYF. The DNA for the CDR3 is TGTGCCAGCAGCCGGAATGGAGGCTCTGGAAACACCATATATTTT. This chain connects TRBV7-3 to TRBJ1-3; D gene ambiguous. Per the germline V gene, CDR1 is SGHTA and CDR2 is FQGTGA. Deletions cut 5 bases from V and 0 bases from J, with 11 bases between. This CDR3 has 15 residues. The whole variable domain, remainder taken from reference TRBV7-3 and TRBJ1-3, is GAGVSQTPSNKVTEKGKYVELRCDPISGHTALYWYRQSLGQGPEFLIYFQGTGAADDSGLPNDRFFAVRPEGSVSTLKIQRTERGDSAVYLCASSRNGGSGNTIYFGEGSWLTVV.

The V and J genes are TRBV19 and TRBJ2-3, with TRBD1 matching 11 bases. V shed 10 bases, J shed 2 bases, and the junction held 8 bases outside the gene matches. The CDR3 contains 15 residues. The germline V gene has CDR1 LNHDA and CDR2 SQIVND (reference sequence). CDR3 loop: CATTTGQGDTDTQYF. The DNA for the CDR3 is TGTGCCACCACGACGGGACAGGGGGACACAGATACGCAGTATTTT.